A selection of T cell receptor beta chains follows, all from one sample in a study of tumour-infiltrating T cells in Burkitt lymphoma. Sequenced by immunoSEQ multiplex PCR; TCRdb stores in-frame clones only, minus some. Here the sample spans nearly 5,500 clones, approximately 10% being singletons. The sequencing input was tumor tissue. These receptor sequences come from a human donor with diffuse large B-cell lymphoma. Each CDR3 is given with its conserved first and last residue. Fields, in order: clone size, J gene, V gene, CDR3 protein. Expanded clones get a size class; other rows say once, few or many, or leave the size out.

abundance: NA; j_gene: TRBJ1-1; v_gene: TRBV4-2; CDR3aa: CASSQNQGLGAFF
abundance: NA; j_gene: TRBJ1-4; v_gene: TRBV25-1; CDR3aa: CASRPTNVSNEKLFF
abundance: few; j_gene: TRBJ1-5; v_gene: TRBV11-2; CDR3aa: CASSLGGQPQHF
abundance: NA; j_gene: TRBJ2-1; v_gene: TRBV19; CDR3aa: CASTRDREPYNEQFF
abundance: NA; j_gene: TRBJ2-2; v_gene: TRBV5-6; CDR3aa: CASSSGLSNTGELFF
abundance: NA; j_gene: TRBJ2-5; v_gene: TRBV7-6; CDR3aa: CASSLRDWGVGTQYF
abundance: NA; j_gene: TRBJ2-7; v_gene: TRBV7-2; CDR3aa: CASSLPRRAGGRYEQYF
abundance: few; j_gene: TRBJ1-5; v_gene: TRBV30; CDR3aa: CAWSVSTANQPQHF
abundance: NA; j_gene: TRBJ2-7; v_gene: TRBV11-2; CDR3aa: CASSLGQNFYEQYF
abundance: few; j_gene: TRBJ1-4; v_gene: TRBV30; CDR3aa: CACPGGVTNEKLFF
abundance: few; j_gene: TRBJ1-2; v_gene: TRBV10-3; CDR3aa: CAIREGTEISGYTF
abundance: NA; j_gene: TRBJ2-1; v_gene: TRBV4-2; CDR3aa: CASSYGLAPTILYNEQFF
abundance: NA; j_gene: TRBJ2-7; v_gene: TRBV29-1; CDR3aa: CSVEGTGTTYEQYF
abundance: NA; j_gene: TRBJ2-1; v_gene: TRBV11-3; CDR3aa: CASSLEGLYSEQFF
abundance: NA; j_gene: TRBJ1-2; v_gene: TRBV7-9; CDR3aa: CASSLEGTGRANYGYTF
abundance: few; j_gene: TRBJ1-4; v_gene: TRBV10-1; CDR3aa: CASSDSGIDDREKLFF
abundance: few; j_gene: TRBJ1-5; v_gene: TRBV2; CDR3aa: CASRSNQPQHF
abundance: NA; j_gene: TRBJ2-7; v_gene: TRBV6-5; CDR3aa: CASSYRTGEVDEQYF
abundance: once; j_gene: TRBJ2-5; v_gene: TRBV18; CDR3aa: CASPLGAALETQYF
abundance: NA; j_gene: TRBJ2-7; v_gene: TRBV7-9; CDR3aa: CASSSGTGSYEQYF
abundance: NA; j_gene: TRBJ2-7; v_gene: TRBV10-3; CDR3aa: CATGLAGAEQYF
abundance: few; j_gene: TRBJ1-1; v_gene: TRBV21-1; CDR3aa: CASSKATEARPDTEAFF
abundance: few; j_gene: TRBJ2-7; v_gene: TRBV11-2; CDR3aa: CASSLAFRENHEQYF
abundance: few; j_gene: TRBJ2-1; v_gene: TRBV27; CDR3aa: CASSRYNEQFF
abundance: NA; j_gene: TRBJ1-5; v_gene: TRBV6-5; CDR3aa: CASSLSGTGELPQHF
abundance: few; j_gene: TRBJ1-5; v_gene: TRBV2; CDR3aa: CASSPGTSYSNQPQHF
abundance: few; j_gene: TRBJ1-1; v_gene: TRBV27; CDR3aa: CASSLGQHTEAFF
abundance: few; j_gene: TRBJ2-2; v_gene: TRBV12-5; CDR3aa: CASGSTTSGTVRELGTGELFF
abundance: few; j_gene: TRBJ1-2; v_gene: TRBV6-1; CDR3aa: CASKTGTGSFGGYTF
abundance: once; j_gene: TRBJ2-1; v_gene: TRBV20-1; CDR3aa: CSAAHVDEQFF
abundance: few; j_gene: TRBJ1-5; v_gene: TRBV5-1; CDR3aa: CASSPLSNQPQHF
abundance: NA; j_gene: TRBJ1-1; v_gene: TRBV28; CDR3aa: CASSSTDTEAFF
abundance: NA; j_gene: TRBJ2-7; v_gene: TRBV4-1; CDR3aa: CASSAQGTYEQYF